Below, 30 T cell receptor beta chains from the same sample are listed, as sequenced in a study of blood T cells in healthy people across ages. A second about 7 to 12 cycle PCR used barcoded and J-beta primers. TCRdb fed the 5' RACE reads into MiXCR, producing one record per CDR3 protein. The table shows 1,500,000 or so distinct CDR3 sequences, with approximately 42% occurring only once. Material for sequencing was blood. The origin of the receptors is a woman aged 18-29 years in good health.

This chain joins TRBV20-1 and TRBJ2-3, with TRBD2 matching 9 bases. Germline V gene lookup returns CDR1 DFQATT and CDR2 SNEGSKA (reference sequence). The J segment lost 3 bases and the V segment lost 5 bases, leaving 9 bases of the junction unmatched. This CDR3 has 15 residues. The CDR3 spells CSAPWLAGLTDTQYF. CDR3 bases: TGCAGTGCTCCCTGGCTAGCGGGGTTGACAGATACGCAGTATTTT.

The rearrangement links TRBV12-3 or TRBV12-4 to TRBJ1-3; TRBD1 aligns across 10 bases. The junction had 6 bases not matched to a gene; V was cut back by 4 bases and J by 3 bases. This CDR3 spans 16 amino acids. The CDR3 protein is CASSSRQGAGGNTIYF. The CDR3 bases are TGTGCCAGCAGTTCCCGACAGGGGGCAGGTGGAAACACCATATATTTT.

The rearrangement uses TRBV20-1 and TRBJ2-1; D perhaps matches TRBD2 (5 bases). V lost 5 bases to trimming and J lost 4 bases, with 15 bases between them. Germline assignment: CDR1 DFQATT and CDR2 SNEGSKA (reference sequence). The CDR3 has 14 residues. CDR3: CSAPPPRGYNEQFF. In nucleotides, the CDR3 is TGCAGTGCTCCCCCGCCCCGGGGTTACAATGAGCAGTTCTTC.

This chain links TRBV6-1 with TRBJ2-1; 8 nucleotides match TRBD1. CDR1 MNHNS and CDR2 SASEGT come from the germline V gene. There are 18 residues in the CDR3. V lost 6 bases, J lost 1 base, and 14 bases stayed unmatched. CDR3 sequence (DNA): TGTGCCAGCAGATCTCCCCTCAGGGGGCGATGGTCCTACAATGAGCAGTTCTTC. Its protein is CASRSPLRGRWSYNEQFF.

This chain uses TRBV20-1 with TRBJ1-5; D is possibly TRBD1 (5 bases). The CDR3 extends over 19 amino acids. With 0 bases removed from V and 0 bases from J, the gap between germline ends came to 21 bases. Per the germline V gene, CDR1 is DFQATT and CDR2 is SNEGSKA (reference sequence). CDR3 sequence reads: CSARDSPGRTLLSNQPQHF. In nucleotides, the CDR3 is TGCAGTGCTAGAGATTCCCCGGGACGGACGTTACTTAGCAATCAGCCCCAGCATTTT.

The table lists this clonotype with a few counts. The chain employs TRBV27 and TRBJ1-2; TRBD1 aligns across 10 bases. This CDR3 spans 16 amino acids. V lost 5 bases and J lost 0; bases outside the gene matches: 6. Germline lookup yields CDR1 MNHEY and CDR2 SMNVEV (reference sequence). CDR3 DNA: TGTGCCAGCAGTCCGGGACAGGGGCATGCTAACTATGGCTACACCTTC. Its protein product is CASSPGQGHANYGYTF.

This rearrangement joins TRBV9 to TRBJ2-2, with a possible D match to TRBD2 (6 bases). Germline CDR1 is SGDLS and CDR2 is YYNGEE. V was shortened by 1 base and J by 4 bases, with 8 bases between the two germline ends. CDR3 length: 14 amino acids. The CDR3 here is CASSVLASTGELFF. As DNA, the CDR3 is TGTGCCAGCAGCGTACTAGCGAGCACCGGGGAGCTGTTTTTT.

This clonotype has a handful of counts. The chain employs TRBV27 and TRBJ1-2, with 11 bases matching TRBD1. Germline assignment: CDR1 MNHEY and CDR2 SMNVEV (reference sequence). V was clipped by 3 bases and J by 4 bases; unmatched bases: 13. The length of the CDR3 is 18 residues. CDR3 DNA: TGTGCCAGCAGTTTCAGAGGTTGGACAGGGGGCCCACCCTATGGCTACACCTTC. Translation gives CASSFRGWTGGPPYGYTF.

CDR3 loop: CASSQVRGLDGDTQYF. The DNA for the CDR3 is TGTGCCAGCAGCCAAGTTAGGGGACTAGACGGTGATACGCAGTATTTT. J is TRBJ2-3 and V is TRBV3-1; 8 bases align to TRBD2. CDR3 length: 16 amino acids. Germline V gene lookup returns CDR1 LGHDT and CDR2 YNNKEL (reference sequence). Trimming removed 1 base from V and 6 bases from J; junction bases left unmatched: 9.

The chain carries TRBV19 and TRBJ1-2, with 9 bases fitting TRBD1. The germline gives CDR1 LNHDA, CDR2 SQIVND (reference sequence). This CDR3 has 16 residues. V was clipped by 5 bases and J by 0 bases; unmatched bases: 7. Here the CDR3 DNA reads TGTGCCAGTAGTGTCCCCGGGACAGGGACTAACTATGGCTACACCTTC. Its translation is CASSVPGTGTNYGYTF.

The V and J genes are TRBV6-1 and TRBJ1-4; D is uncertain. The length of the CDR3 is 17 residues. Deletions cut 5 bases from V and 0 bases from J, with 16 bases between. Germline V gene sequence: CDR1 MNHNS, CDR2 SASEGT. The CDR3 sequence is CASSRGGTTATNEKLFF. CDR3 coding DNA: TGTGCCAGCAGTAGAGGCGGAACTACAGCAACTAATGAAAAACTGTTTTTT.

The chain has TRBV7-2 and TRBJ2-7; D unresolved. CDR3 length: 14 amino acids. Deletions cut 1 base from V and 7 bases from J, with 14 bases between. Germline V gene data show CDR1 as SGHTA and CDR2 as FQGNSA. CDR3 protein: CASSLGGTLNEQYF. The CDR3 nucleotides read TGTGCCAGCAGCTTAGGTGGCACATTAAATGAGCAGTACTTC.

This chain links TRBV6-2 or TRBV6-3 with TRBJ2-3; the D gene is possibly TRBD1 (5 bases). The CDR3 length is 12 residues. CDR1 is MNHEY and CDR2 is SVGEGT in the germline V gene. Trimming stripped 4 bases from V and 6 bases from J, with 8 bases between. CDR3: CASSSRDDTQYF. The CDR3 DNA reads TGTGCCAGCAGTTCCAGGGATGATACGCAGTATTTT.

About this clonotype itself: Germline and junction disagree at one end, which may indicate a read error. This chain connects TRBV6-1 to TRBJ1-1; no firm D call. This CDR3 has 14 residues. The germline V gene has CDR1 MNHNS and CDR2 SASEGT. In nucleotides, the CDR3 is TGTGCCATCAGTGTTGGGGTGGGTAACACTGAAGCTTTCTTT. It encodes CAISVGVGNTEAFF.

The chain has TRBV7-2 and TRBJ1-2; D remains ambiguous. With 2 bases removed from V and 10 bases from J, the gap between germline ends came to 14 bases. CDR1 and CDR2 from the germline V gene are SGHTA and FQGNSA. The length of the CDR3 is 13 residues. The CDR3 coding sequence is TGTGCCAGCAGCTTAAAGGTTTCGAGGGTCTACACCTTC. This translates into CASSLKVSRVYTF.

In this sample, this clonotype turned up a few times. CDR3 nucleotides: TGTGCCCTTGTACACTACAATGAGCAGTTCTTC. This translates into CALVHYNEQFF. The chain carries TRBV15 and TRBJ2-1; D gene ambiguous. Trimming removed 11 bases at V and 3 bases at J, with 8 bases between. The CDR3 sequence is 11 residues long. Germline V gene sequence: CDR1 LNHNV, CDR2 YYDKDF (reference sequence).

The chain employs TRBV20-1 and TRBJ2-7; D is perhaps TRBD2 (6 bases). The CDR3 runs to 10 residues. Germline loops: CDR1 DFQATT, CDR2 SNEGSKA (reference sequence). Trimming took 5 bases from V and 7 from J, leaving 9 bases between them. CDR3 residues: CSALGGEQYF. CDR3 coding DNA: TGCAGTGCTCTGGGGGGAGAGCAGTACTTC.

CDR3 sequence reads: CASKTPMGQGWSKLFF. Here the CDR3 DNA reads TGTGCCAGCAAAACTCCGATGGGGCAGGGTTGGTCAAAACTGTTTTTT. The chain joins TRBV28 to TRBJ1-4, with D perhaps TRBD1 (5 bases). The germline V gene encodes CDR1 MDHEN and CDR2 SYDVKM. This CDR3 is built from 16 residues. The V end lost 7 bases, the J end lost 10 bases, and 25 bases lay between the germline ends.

This clonotype occurred many times. This chain uses TRBV7-2 with TRBJ1-2; 7 nucleotides match TRBD1. Looked up from germline, CDR1 is SGHTA and CDR2 is FQGNSA. V trimming: 2 bases; J trimming: 3 bases; junction bases outside the gene matches: 12. This CDR3 has 17 residues. CDR3 protein: CASSLRGLGDLDYGYTF. The CDR3 DNA sequence: TGTGCCAGCAGCTTAAGGGGGCTAGGTGATCTTGACTATGGCTACACCTTC.

Note on this clonotype: This may come from a read error, since a much larger clone is one base off. The rearrangement links TRBV28 to TRBJ2-7; maybe TRBD1 (6 bases). This CDR3 spans 17 amino acids. CDR1 is MDHEN, CDR2 SYDVKM, per germline. V lost 5 bases and J lost 4, with 24 bases in between. The chain's CDR3 is CASSLKATGEVGYEQYF. For the CDR3, the DNA is TGTGCCAGCAGTCTCAAGGCGACAGGCGAGGTGGGTTACGAGCAGTACTTC.

This clonotype has only a few counts. V gene TRBV2 combines with J gene TRBJ1-2; D is unclear. The V gene lost 6 bases and the J gene lost 6 bases, with 14 bases spanning the gap. The CDR3 is 13 amino acids. Germline V gene lookup returns CDR1 SNHLY and CDR2 FYNNEI. CDR3: CASSAGQADGYTF. The DNA for the CDR3 is TGTGCCAGCAGCGCCGGGCAGGCCGATGGCTACACCTTC.

This clonotype was observed a few times. This chain connects TRBV4-1 to TRBJ2-1, with D possibly TRBD2 on 6 matching bases. The length of the CDR3 is 17 residues. Per germline, CDR1 MGHRA and CDR2 YSYEKL. Trimming pared 0 bases from V and 0 bases from J, leaving 12 bases between. The CDR3 DNA sequence: TGCGCCAGCAGCCAAGATCGGGAGTTTTACTCCTACAATGAGCAGTTCTTC. Translated: CASSQDREFYSYNEQFF.

This clonotype was observed a few times. The chain links TRBV19 to TRBJ2-3; 14 positions agree with TRBD2. The length of the CDR3 is 16 residues. Unmatched junction bases numbered 2, after V lost 1 base and J lost 5 bases. Germline assignment: CDR1 LNHDA and CDR2 SQIVND (reference sequence). The CDR3 coding sequence is TGTGCCAGTAGTATAGGGACTAGCGGGGGGCTAGATACGCAGTATTTT. Amino acid sequence: CASSIGTSGGLDTQYF.

This clonotype has a handful of counts. This chain links TRBV7-3 with TRBJ2-7, with 7 bases identical to TRBD2. From germline, CDR1 is SGHTA and CDR2 FQGTGA. This CDR3 is 15 amino acids long. V gave up 0 bases and J gave up 5 bases; unmatched junction bases: 7. The CDR3 nucleotides are TGTGCCAGCAGCTTAACGAACGGGGGGTCCAACGAGCAGTACTTC. As protein: CASSLTNGGSNEQYF.

The CDR3: CSVSAGSYEQYF. DNA for the CDR3: TGCAGCGTTTCGGCAGGTTCCTACGAGCAGTACTTC. This chain joins TRBV29-1 and TRBJ2-7; D uncertain. Germline-derived CDR1 and CDR2 are SQVTM and ANQGSEA. V was cut by 5 bases and J by 1 base, with 9 bases left in between. This CDR3 region has 12 residues.

The chain is built from TRBV4-3 and TRBJ2-7; 7 bases match TRBD1. V was clipped by 2 bases and J by 9 bases; unmatched bases: 13. The CDR3 length is 15 residues. The germline V gene has CDR1 LGHNA and CDR2 YSLEER. CDR3 protein: CASSQNRGIGNGQYF. In DNA form, the CDR3 reads TGCGCCAGCAGCCAAAACAGGGGCATCGGCAATGGGCAGTACTTC.

For the CDR3, the DNA is TGTGCCAGCAGCTTAGCCGGGGGAGGTATGAACACTGAAGCTTTCTTT. Encoded protein: CASSLAGGGMNTEAFF. This rearrangement joins TRBV7-2 to TRBJ1-1; tentative D call: TRBD1 (5 bases). The length of the CDR3 is 16 residues. Germline lookup yields CDR1 SGHTA and CDR2 FQGNSA. The V and J ends lost 0 bases and 0 bases respectively, with 11 bases between them.

The genes are TRBV15 and TRBJ2-1, with D maybe TRBD1 (6 bases). CDR1 LNHNV and CDR2 YYDKDF come from the germline V gene (reference sequence). This CDR3 region has 15 residues. Trimming removed 4 bases from V and 5 bases from J, with 15 bases in between. Here the CDR3 DNA reads TGTGCCACCAGCACCCTCGGGACATACGACAATGAGCAGTTCTTC. This gives the protein CATSTLGTYDNEQFF.

The gene calls are TRBV10-3 and TRBJ2-5, with TRBD1 as a possible D gene (5 bases). Germline CDR1 reads ENHRY; CDR2 reads SYGVKD. CDR3 length: 14 residues. Trimming stripped 4 bases from V and 1 base from J, with 10 bases between. The CDR3 region has the DNA TGTGCCATCAGTGTGGCAGGGCTCCAAGAGACCCAGTACTTC. It yields the protein CAISVAGLQETQYF.

J is TRBJ2-7 and V is TRBV7-9; 7 nucleotides agree with TRBD1. The CDR3 is 14 residues long. The trim removed 4 bases at V and 2 bases at J, leaving 5 bases unmatched. Germline-derived CDR1 and CDR2 are SEHNR and FQNEAQ (reference sequence). The CDR3 is CASSSGTDPYEQYF. The CDR3 DNA follows: TGTGCCAGCAGCTCCGGGACAGATCCCTACGAGCAGTACTTC.